This passage covers 18 T cell receptor beta chains from one sample sequenced in a study of identifying expanded T cells in peripheral blood. Assay: immunoSEQ multiplex PCR; the TCRdb copy retains only in-frame clones and omits some. The sample has over 100,000 clones; 88% are singletons. The sequenced sample was blood. These receptors were taken from a person aged 18 to 75 in good health.

This clone was recorded once. The gene calls are TRBV11-3 and TRBJ2-7; 7 bases map to TRBD1. Trimming took 5 bases from V and 0 from J; bases not matched to a gene: 1. CDR1 SGHNT and CDR2 YENEEA come from the germline V gene. CDR3 size: 13 residues. The CDR3 spells CASSTGVSYEQYF. The DNA for the CDR3 is TGTGCCAGCAGCACAGGGGTCTCCTACGAGCAGTACTTC.

The chain employs TRBV10-3 and TRBJ1-1; D perhaps matches TRBD1 (5 bases). This CDR3 region has 15 residues. Germline V lookup: CDR1 ENHRY, CDR2 SYGVKD. V shed 1 base and J shed 3 bases, with 12 bases lying between them. The CDR3 nucleotides are TGTGCCATCAGTGAGTTGGGCAGGGCGGACACTGAAGCTTTCTTT. It yields the protein CAISELGRADTEAFF.

V gene TRBV4-1 combines with J gene TRBJ2-7, with TRBD1 matching 9 bases. This CDR3 has 16 residues. J was trimmed by 3 bases and V by 2 bases; bases with no gene match: 8. Germline lookup yields CDR1 MGHRA and CDR2 YSYEKL. In DNA, the CDR3 is TGCGCCAGCAGCCAAATCTCCGGGACAGGGCTCTACGAGCAGTACTTC. Translated, it gives CASSQISGTGLYEQYF.

This chain uses TRBV9 with TRBJ2-7; the D gene is possibly TRBD1 (6 bases). V was trimmed by 4 bases and J by 3 bases, leaving 17 bases between them. The length of the CDR3 is 15 residues. Germline V gene data show CDR1 as SGDLS and CDR2 as YYNGEE. The CDR3 coding sequence is TGTGCCAGCAGCCCTACAGGGTATCCAAACTACGAGCAGTACTTC. Translated, it gives CASSPTGYPNYEQYF.

The chain recombines TRBV7-9 with TRBJ2-2, with unresolved D. This CDR3 region has 15 residues. Germline V lookup: CDR1 SEHNR, CDR2 FQNEAQ (reference sequence). The ends were cut back, 5 bases at V and 6 bases at J, with 16 bases in the middle. The CDR3 is CASSGSIMGSGELFF. CDR3 in DNA: TGTGCCAGCAGCGGTAGCATAATGGGGTCCGGGGAGCTGTTTTTT.

The chain combines TRBV7-2 with TRBJ1-1; D call uncertain. The V gene's germline CDR1 is SGHTA and CDR2 FQGNSA. The CDR3 has 13 residues. The ends were cut back, 10 bases at V and 1 base at J, with 13 bases in the middle. CDR3 loop: CATLRVTNTEAFF. Written as DNA, the CDR3 is TGTGCCACTCTCCGGGTCACGAACACTGAAGCTTTCTTT.

This chain uses TRBV25-1 with TRBJ1-2; D ambiguous. The V gene's germline CDR1 is MGHDK and CDR2 SYGVNS. The CDR3 has 12 residues. Between the trimmed V and J ends, which lost 2 bases and 3 bases, there was a span of 4 bases. CDR3 sequence reads: CASSEGDYGYTF. Here the CDR3 DNA reads TGTGCCAGCAGTGAAGGAGACTATGGCTACACCTTC.

The J gene is TRBJ2-7, the V gene TRBV18; D gene unclear. V dropped 5 bases and J dropped 5 bases, with 4 bases sitting between them. CDR3 length: 10 residues. Per germline, CDR1 KGHSH and CDR2 LQKENI. This chain's CDR3 is CASSFHEQYF. CDR3 nucleotide sequence: TGTGCCAGCTCATTCCACGAGCAGTACTTC.

The chain links TRBV7-2 to TRBJ1-1; D is unresolved. CDR3 length: 12 residues. In germline, CDR1 is SGHTA, CDR2 FQGNSA. V was pared by 5 bases and J by 2 bases, with 6 bases between. The CDR3 region has the DNA TGTGCCAGCAGCACCAGCAACACTGAAGCTTTCTTT. It translates to CASSTSNTEAFF.

This sequence joins TRBV4-3 and TRBJ2-1; maybe TRBD2 (6 bases). This CDR3 is built from 15 residues. Germline CDR1 reads LGHNA; CDR2 reads YSLEER. V lost 0 bases and J lost 2, with 8 bases in between. CDR3 in DNA: TGCGCCAGCAGCCAAGAGGGGGGAACCTACAATGAGCAGTTCTTC. Translating it yields CASSQEGGTYNEQFF.

The chain carries TRBV9 and TRBJ2-1, with 10 bases fitting TRBD2. This CDR3 contains 15 residues. V gave up 0 bases and J gave up 4 bases; unmatched junction bases: 1. The germline V gene encodes CDR1 SGDLS and CDR2 YYNGEE. DNA of the CDR3: TGTGCCAGCAGCGTAGTACTAGCGGGGTACAATGAGCAGTTCTTC. It specifies CASSVVLAGYNEQFF.

This chain connects TRBV5-1 to TRBJ1-1, with D uncertain. V lost 2 bases and J lost 5, with 16 bases in between. CDR1 is SGHRS, CDR2 YFSETQ, per germline. The CDR3 spans 15 residues. The CDR3 DNA follows: TGCGCCAGCAGCTTCAACGGGGTTCTTGGAACTGAAGCTTTCTTT. Amino acid sequence: CASSFNGVLGTEAFF.

This clone was observed a single time. The J gene is TRBJ2-4, the V gene TRBV7-9; 14 nucleotides match TRBD2. V shed 1 base and J 14 bases; nucleotides not matched to a gene: 7. Germline V CDR1 and CDR2: SEHNR, FQNEAQ (reference sequence). The CDR3 is made up of 15 amino acids. CDR3 protein: CASSLVGLAGDREYF. In nucleotides, the CDR3 is TGTGCCAGCAGCTTAGTGGGACTAGCGGGAGATAGGGAGTACTTC.

A few counts support this clone. J is TRBJ1-6 and V is TRBV30, with D maybe TRBD1 (6 bases). The germline CDR1 and CDR2 sequences are GTSNPN and SVGIG (reference sequence). This CDR3 region has 13 residues. Trimming left V 0 bases short and J 7 bases short, with 7 bases between. CDR3 amino acids: CAWSVQGNSPLHF. The CDR3 nucleotides are TGTGCCTGGAGTGTTCAGGGGAATTCACCCCTCCACTTT.

In the case of this clone: Other DNA sequences in the sample encode the same CDR3. The V call is TRBV10-3, the J call TRBJ2-3, with D uncertain. The CDR3 consists of 13 residues. V gave up 0 bases and J gave up 6 bases, with 7 bases separating them. The germline V gene has CDR1 ENHRY and CDR2 SYGVKD. The CDR3, as DNA: TGTGCCATCAGTGAGTCCGGCTCCGATACGCAGTATTTT. It encodes CAISESGSDTQYF.

V gene TRBV4-2 combines with J gene TRBJ2-7, with TRBD1 matching over 10 bases. The V segment lost 1 base and the J segment 5 bases; nucleotides outside the gene matches: 2. CDR1 and CDR2 (germline): LGHNA, YNFKEQ. The CDR3 covers 14 residues. The CDR3 loop reads CASSQGTGGHEQYF. DNA of the CDR3: TGTGCCAGCAGCCAAGGGACAGGGGGGCACGAGCAGTACTTC.

The V call is TRBV4-1, the J call TRBJ2-3; TRBD2 agrees at 8 bases. Germline V gene lookup returns CDR1 MGHRA and CDR2 YSYEKL. The CDR3 totals 14 residues. The trim removed 3 bases at V and 11 bases at J, leaving 10 bases unmatched. CDR3 in amino acids: CASSQTGLAWEQYF. The CDR3 bases are TGCGCCAGCAGCCAGACTGGACTAGCCTGGGAGCAGTATTTT.

This chain uses TRBV4-1 with TRBJ2-7; unclear D gene. The V end was cut by 0 bases, the J end by 3 bases, with 12 bases between. Germline CDR1 MGHRA, CDR2 YSYEKL. CDR3 length: 15 amino acids. Here the CDR3 reads CASSQDRADLYEQYF. In DNA, the CDR3 is TGCGCCAGCAGCCAAGATAGGGCAGATCTCTACGAGCAGTACTTC.